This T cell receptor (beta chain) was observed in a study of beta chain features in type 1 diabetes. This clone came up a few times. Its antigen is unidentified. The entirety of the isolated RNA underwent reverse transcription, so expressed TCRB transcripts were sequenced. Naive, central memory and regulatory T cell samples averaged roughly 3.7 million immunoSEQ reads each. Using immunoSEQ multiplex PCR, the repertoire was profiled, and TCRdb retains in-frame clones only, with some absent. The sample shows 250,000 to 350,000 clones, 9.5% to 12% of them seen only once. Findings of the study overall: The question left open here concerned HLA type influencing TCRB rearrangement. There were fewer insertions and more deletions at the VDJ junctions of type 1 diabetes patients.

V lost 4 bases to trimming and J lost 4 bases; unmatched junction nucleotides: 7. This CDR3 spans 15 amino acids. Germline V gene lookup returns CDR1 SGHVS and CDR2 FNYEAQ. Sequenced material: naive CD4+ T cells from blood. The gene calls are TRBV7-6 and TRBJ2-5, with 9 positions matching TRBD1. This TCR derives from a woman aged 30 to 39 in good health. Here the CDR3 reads CASSWGQGKGETQYF. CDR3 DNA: TGTGCCAGCAGCTGGGGACAGGGAAAGGGAGAGACCCAGTACTTC.